The subject of this entry is one T cell receptor (beta chain). Its specificity is not known. The sample belongs to a study of cytomegalovirus exposure and HLA in healthy donors. Study observations and caveats: An analysis done earlier found most TCR beta V segments productive about 90% or about 30% of the time.

The study ran its PCR with 60 Vbeta and 13 Jbeta primers. TCRdb keeps only in-frame clones here, not all; method: immunoSEQ multiplex PCR. The sample yields about 59,000 clones, about 69% seen once. This TCR derives from a man younger than 45 in good health and CMV-seropositive. Sequencing input: PBMCs.

The CDR3 DNA reads as TGTGCCAGCAGTATTAGGACTAGCGGGTCCCATGAGCAGTTCTTC. It codes for CASSIRTSGSHEQFF. This rearrangement joins TRBV2 to TRBJ2-1, with 11 bases that match TRBD2. Per the germline V gene, CDR1 is SNHLY and CDR2 is FYNNEI. This CDR3 region has 15 residues. The V and J ends lost 5 bases and 8 bases, in that order; junction bases with no gene match: 8.